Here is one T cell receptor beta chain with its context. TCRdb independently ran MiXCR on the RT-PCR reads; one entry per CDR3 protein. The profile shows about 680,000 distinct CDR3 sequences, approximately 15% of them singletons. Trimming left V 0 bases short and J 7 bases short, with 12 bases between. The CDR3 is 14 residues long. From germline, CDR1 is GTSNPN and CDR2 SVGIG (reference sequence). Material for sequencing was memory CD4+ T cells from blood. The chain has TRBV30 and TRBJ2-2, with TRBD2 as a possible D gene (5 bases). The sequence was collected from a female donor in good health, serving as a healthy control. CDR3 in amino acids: CAWSVILASGELFF. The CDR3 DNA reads TGTGCCTGGAGTGTGATCCTAGCCAGCGGGGAGCTGTTTTTT. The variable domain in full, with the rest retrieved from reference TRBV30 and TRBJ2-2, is SQTIHQWPATLVQPVGSPLSLECTVEGTSNPNLYWYRQAAGRGLQLLFYSVGIGQISSEVPQNLSASRPQDRQFILSSKKLLLSDSGFYLCAWSVILASGELFFGEGSRLTVL.